The 30 T cell receptor beta chains in this list originate from one sample, sequenced in a study of blood T cell repertoires in COVID-19 (dated by TCRdb to about 2020). To prepare the library, the immunoSEQ multiplex PCR assay was applied. Sourced from immuneACCESS, this table was stored by TCRdb with only in-frame sequences that have V and J called. A share of the clones is absent; for the studies checked, an unresolved V gene accounts for under half, and the remainder has no known explanation. The sample table contains approximately 220,000 clones; only one count was recorded for 75% to 90% of them. Of the sample, 3% to 4.5% is held by the ten largest clones. The sample comprised PBMCs or T cells enriched from blood (not recorded which). These receptors all stem from a woman between 35 and 50 years old with acute COVID-19.

The rearrangement links TRBV6-6 to TRBJ1-2; 9 bases agree with TRBD1. Germline CDR1 and CDR2: MNHNY and SVGAGI (reference sequence). This CDR3 is built from 13 residues. V dropped 7 bases and J dropped 6; count of bases not matched to a gene: 6. The CDR3 nucleotides are TGTGCCAGCATTATGGACAGGGGTCATGGCTACACCTTC. Encoded protein: CASIMDRGHGYTF.

The chain combines TRBV19 with TRBJ1-4; D may be TRBD1 (5 bases). The V gene's germline CDR1 is LNHDA and CDR2 SQIVND (reference sequence). CDR3 size: 16 residues. Trimming removed 3 bases at V and 8 bases at J, with 19 bases between. CDR3 region: CASSMYGQLKGEKLFF. CDR3 nucleotides: TGTGCCAGTAGTATGTACGGACAACTAAAGGGGGAAAAACTGTTTTTT.

The rearrangement joins TRBV5-1 to TRBJ2-7; 11 bases fit TRBD2. The ends lost 0 bases at V and 2 bases at J; junction bases unmatched: 4. Germline values: CDR1 SGHRS, CDR2 YFSETQ. CDR3 length: 16 amino acids. CDR3 amino acids: CASSLDRLAGPYEQYF. The CDR3 DNA reads TGCGCCAGCAGCTTGGACCGACTAGCGGGGCCCTACGAGCAGTACTTC.

This chain joins TRBV5-1 and TRBJ1-2, with TRBD1 matching over 9 bases. Trimming at V came to 4 bases and at J to 8 bases, leaving 9 bases not matched to a gene. The CDR3 has 14 residues. Germline V gene data show CDR1 as SGHRS and CDR2 as YFSETQ. CDR3 residues: CASSRPGTGFGYTF. The CDR3 region has the DNA TGCGCCAGCAGCCGTCCCGGGACAGGGTTCGGCTACACCTTC.

The gene calls are TRBV29-1 and TRBJ1-1, with 7 nucleotides matching TRBD1. The V gene end was trimmed by 5 bases and the J gene end by 6 bases; junction bases not matched to a gene: 6. The CDR3 consists of 12 residues. Germline V CDR1 and CDR2: SQVTM, ANQGSEA. The chain's CDR3 is CSVRGLKAEAFF. The CDR3 DNA sequence: TGCAGCGTTAGGGGGCTCAAGGCTGAAGCTTTCTTT.

The J gene is TRBJ2-1, the V gene TRBV7-3; 9 nucleotides agree with TRBD1. V was pared by 1 base and J by 0 bases, with 4 bases of the junction left unmatched. This CDR3 contains 17 residues. CDR1 is SGHTA, CDR2 FQGTGA, per germline. CDR3 nucleotide sequence: TGTGCCAGCAGCTTAATGGACAGGGGTAGCTCCTACAATGAGCAGTTCTTC. Its protein product is CASSLMDRGSSYNEQFF.

This chain connects TRBV4-1 to TRBJ1-6; 8 bases align to TRBD1. Germline V lookup: CDR1 MGHRA, CDR2 YSYEKL. The CDR3 runs 15 residues. V was clipped by 8 bases and J by 8 bases; unmatched bases: 11. Here the CDR3 reads CASGLRGQDYSPLHF. For the CDR3, the DNA is TGCGCCAGCGGACTGAGGGGACAGGATTATTCACCCCTCCACTTT.

The rearrangement uses TRBV9 and TRBJ1-4, with D tentatively TRBD1 (5 bases). Germline-derived CDR1 and CDR2 are SGDLS and YYNGEE. There are 15 residues in the CDR3. With 4 bases removed from V and 3 bases from J, the gap between germline ends came to 13 bases. The CDR3 DNA follows: TGTGCCAGCAGCAATTCAGGGTATTCTAATGAAAAACTGTTTTTT. Amino acid sequence: CASSNSGYSNEKLFF.

The CDR3 region has the DNA TGCGCCAGCAGCCGATCAACAGGGGGTAGTGAAAAACTGTTTTTT. Protein sequence: CASSRSTGGSEKLFF. The chain employs TRBV5-1 and TRBJ1-4; 8 nucleotides match TRBD1. The V gene end was trimmed by 4 bases and the J gene end by 7 bases; junction bases not matched to a gene: 9. Per the germline V gene, CDR1 is SGHRS and CDR2 is YFSETQ. This CDR3 is 15 amino acids long. Full variable domain (rest looked up from reference TRBV5-1 and TRBJ1-4): KAGVTQTPRYLIKTRGQQVTLSCSPISGHRSVSWYQQTPGQGLQFLFEYFSETQRNKGNFPGRFSGRQFSNSRSEMNVSTLELGDSALYLCASSRSTGGSEKLFFGSGTQLSVL.

This chain joins TRBV18 and TRBJ1-6; the D is unclear. V shed 3 bases and J shed 8 bases, with 8 bases lying between them. There are 13 residues in the CDR3. The germline V gene has CDR1 KGHSH and CDR2 LQKENI. This CDR3 is CASSPAGDSPLHF. CDR3 sequence (DNA): TGTGCCAGCTCACCGGCCGGGGATTCACCCCTCCACTTT.

The chain recombines TRBV5-1 with TRBJ2-1; no reliable D call. The CDR3 sequence is 14 residues long. Looked up from germline, CDR1 is SGHRS and CDR2 is YFSETQ. The V and J ends lost 4 bases and 4 bases respectively, with 12 bases between them. The CDR3 loop is CASSPLSFYNEQFF. DNA for the CDR3: TGCGCCAGCAGCCCCCTTTCGTTTTACAATGAGCAGTTCTTC.

This rearrangement joins TRBV27 to TRBJ2-7, with D maybe TRBD1 (6 bases). Trimming left V 7 bases short and J 5 bases short, with 24 bases between. Germline V gives CDR1 MNHEY, CDR2 SMNVEV (reference sequence). CDR3 length: 16 amino acids. Here the CDR3 DNA reads TGTGCCAGCAAAAATCCCCACTACACAGGGAACGACGAGCAGTACTTC. Amino acid sequence: CASKNPHYTGNDEQYF.

The chain combines TRBV7-2 with TRBJ1-3; D is unclear. This CDR3 region has 15 residues. V dropped 4 bases and J dropped 3 bases, with 13 bases sitting between them. Germline V lookup: CDR1 SGHTA, CDR2 FQGNSA. The CDR3 DNA is TGTGCCAGCAGCTACGTGCGGGGAGGTGGAAACACCATATATTTT. Residues: CASSYVRGGGNTIYF.

V and J are TRBV3-1 (or the pseudogene TRBV3-2) and TRBJ2-2; the D is unclear. Trimming pared 3 bases from V and 5 bases from J, leaving 10 bases between. CDR3 length: 14 residues. Germline V CDR1 and CDR2: LGHDT, YNNKEL (reference sequence). In DNA form, the CDR3 reads TGTGCCAGCAGCCATGGTCAACAGACCGGGGAGCTGTTTTTT. Translation: CASSHGQQTGELFF.

This clone was detected only a few times. In nucleotides, the CDR3 is TGCAGCGTCGACAGGGGGCACGGCACTGAAGCTTTCTTT. Its protein is CSVDRGHGTEAFF. V usage is TRBV29-1 and J usage is TRBJ1-1; TRBD1 aligns across 10 bases. With V trimmed by 6 bases and J by 4 bases, 5 bases remained unmatched. CDR3 length equals 13 residues. CDR1 SQVTM and CDR2 ANQGSEA come from the germline V gene.

This rearrangement joins TRBV9 to TRBJ2-1, with D perhaps TRBD2 (7 bases). The CDR3 consists of 15 residues. The V end lost 0 bases, the J end lost 5 bases, and 12 bases lay between the germline ends. Germline CDR1 reads SGDLS; CDR2 reads YYNGEE. The CDR3 DNA reads TGTGCCAGCAGCGTAGTACCGGGGGGCAACAATGAGCAGTTCTTC. The encoded protein is CASSVVPGGNNEQFF.

This clone was counted a few times. The chain is built from TRBV18 and TRBJ1-3; D ambiguous. The germline V gene has CDR1 KGHSH and CDR2 LQKENI. This CDR3 comprises 16 residues. V lost 3 bases to trimming and J lost 0 bases, with 12 bases between them. Here the CDR3 DNA reads TGTGCCAGCTCACCCCAAACTACACTCTCTGGAAACACCATATATTTT. Its translation is CASSPQTTLSGNTIYF.

The genes are TRBV5-4 and TRBJ2-5, with 7 bases that match TRBD1. Germline CDR1 SGHNT, CDR2 YYREEE (reference sequence). The V gene end was trimmed by 4 bases and the J gene end by 4 bases; junction bases not matched to a gene: 4. The CDR3 is 13 residues long. CDR3 DNA sequence: TGTGCCAGCAGCCCCGGACAGGTAGAGACCCAGTACTTC. Translation gives CASSPGQVETQYF. Complete variable domain (other parts from reference TRBV5-4 and TRBJ2-5): ETGVTQSPTHLIKTRGQQVTLRCSSQSGHNTVSWYQQALGQGPQFIFQYYREEENGRGNFPPRFSGLQFPNYSSELNVNALELDDSALYLCASSPGQVETQYFGPGTRLLVL.

The chain links TRBV29-1 to TRBJ1-1, with TRBD1 as a possible D gene (6 bases). Between the trimmed V and J ends, which lost 7 bases and 0 bases, there was a span of 12 bases. Germline CDR1 SQVTM, CDR2 ANQGSEA. The CDR3 length is 13 residues. The CDR3 DNA follows: TGCAGCGCCGTGAGGGGGTTGAACACTGAAGCTTTCTTT. Protein sequence: CSAVRGLNTEAFF.

This clone is a singleton in its sample. The chain combines TRBV5-5 with TRBJ1-4; D might be TRBD1 (6 bases). Trimming shortened V by 4 bases and J by 5 bases, and 15 bases separated the two germline ends. The CDR3 length is 15 residues. Germline V lookup: CDR1 SGHKS, CDR2 YYEKEE (reference sequence). CDR3 protein: CASSRTGPLNEKLFF. The CDR3 nucleotides are TGTGCCAGCAGCCGAACAGGGCCCCTCAATGAAAAACTGTTTTTT.

This clone has a handful of counts. This chain links TRBV30 with TRBJ1-1; weak D call: TRBD1 (5 bases). Germline values: CDR1 GTSNPN, CDR2 SVGIG (reference sequence). The CDR3 is 16 residues long. V was shortened by 0 bases and J by 1 base, with 15 bases between the two germline ends. The CDR3 sequence is CAWSVLRGRGNTEAFF. Here the CDR3 DNA reads TGTGCCTGGAGTGTACTTAGGGGCAGAGGGAACACTGAAGCTTTCTTT.

V and J are TRBV7-2 and TRBJ2-7; the match to TRBD1 covers 7 bases. CDR3 length: 13 residues. The germline gives CDR1 SGHTA, CDR2 FQGNSA. J lost 3 bases, V lost 4 bases, and 3 bases had no gene match. As DNA, the CDR3 is TGTGCCAGCAGCTCACGGACAGGCTACGAGCAGTACTTC. This sequence encodes CASSSRTGYEQYF.

Only one count was recorded for this clone. The genes are TRBV5-1 and TRBJ2-7, with 10 bases fitting TRBD2. Trimming took 0 bases from V and 5 from J; bases not matched to a gene: 8. Germline CDR1 SGHRS, CDR2 YFSETQ. The CDR3 has 16 amino acids. This CDR3 reads CASSLALERGGHEQYV. The CDR3 DNA reads as TGCGCCAGCAGCTTGGCCCTGGAGCGGGGGGGCCACGAGCAGTACGTC.

The V call is TRBV4-3, the J call TRBJ2-7; 9 nucleotides match TRBD1. This CDR3 is built from 16 residues. Trimming cost V 3 bases and J 5 bases; bases outside gene matches: 11. Germline-derived CDR1 and CDR2 are LGHNA and YSLEER. As DNA, the CDR3 is TGCGCCAGCAGCCACAGCAACAGGGGGCGATCTCACGAGCAGTACTTC. Translating it yields CASSHSNRGRSHEQYF.

The DNA for the CDR3 is TGCGCCAGCAGCTATTATAGTGGTAATGAAAAACTGTTTTTT. Translated: CASSYYSGNEKLFF. The chain links TRBV5-1 to TRBJ1-4; no clear D. CDR3 length: 14 residues. The germline V and J ends were trimmed by 3 bases and 4 bases, with 10 bases remaining between them. Germline V CDR1 and CDR2: SGHRS, YFSETQ.

V gene TRBV18 combines with J gene TRBJ1-4; 7 bases agree with TRBD1. With V trimmed by 6 bases and J by 8 bases, 9 bases remained unmatched. The germline V gene encodes CDR1 KGHSH and CDR2 LQKENI. This CDR3 has 14 residues. This CDR3 is CASSNWDRREKLFF. The DNA for the CDR3 is TGTGCCAGCTCTAATTGGGACAGAAGAGAAAAACTGTTTTTT. Based on the CDR3 plus reference TRBV18 and TRBJ1-4, the full variable domain is NAGVMQNPRHLVRRRGQEARLRCSPMKGHSHVYWYRQLPEEGLKFMVYLQKENIIDESGMPKERFSAEFPKEGPSILRIQQVVRGDSAAYFCASSNWDRREKLFFGSGTQLSVL.

The gene calls are TRBV19 and TRBJ1-1, with 8 bases aligning to TRBD1. The CDR3 is 12 amino acids. The trim removed 10 bases at V and 5 bases at J, leaving 6 bases unmatched. Germline V gene sequence: CDR1 LNHDA, CDR2 SQIVND (reference sequence). The CDR3 spells CATLYRGTEAFF. CDR3 nucleotides: TGTGCCACCCTATACAGGGGGACTGAAGCTTTCTTT.

The gene calls are TRBV5-1 and TRBJ2-1, with TRBD2 matching 11 bases. The V segment lost 2 bases and the J segment 9 bases; nucleotides outside the gene matches: 7. Germline V gene sequence: CDR1 SGHRS, CDR2 YFSETQ. The CDR3 extends over 15 amino acids. The CDR3 protein is CASSFSGGAVGEQFF. DNA of the CDR3: TGCGCCAGCAGCTTTAGCGGGGGGGCCGTTGGTGAGCAGTTCTTC.

This rearrangement joins TRBV6-5 to TRBJ2-3; D unclear. Germline assignment: CDR1 MNHEY and CDR2 SVGAGI. The V end lost 2 bases, the J end lost 1 base, and 13 bases lay between the germline ends. The CDR3 runs 16 residues. CDR3 DNA sequence: TGTGCCAGCAGTTACCCTCACACCGGAGGCACAGATACGCAGTATTTT. It yields the protein CASSYPHTGGTDTQYF.

This clone turned up a few times. The chain links TRBV6-5 to TRBJ2-7; the D gene is possibly TRBD1 (5 bases). V was clipped by 4 bases and J by 0 bases, with 13 bases between them. The germline V gene encodes CDR1 MNHEY and CDR2 SVGAGI. CDR3 length: 15 amino acids. The CDR3 DNA follows: TGTGCCAGCAGTTTTGGCCAGGGATTCTCCTACGAGCAGTACGTC. It is translated as CASSFGQGFSYEQYV.